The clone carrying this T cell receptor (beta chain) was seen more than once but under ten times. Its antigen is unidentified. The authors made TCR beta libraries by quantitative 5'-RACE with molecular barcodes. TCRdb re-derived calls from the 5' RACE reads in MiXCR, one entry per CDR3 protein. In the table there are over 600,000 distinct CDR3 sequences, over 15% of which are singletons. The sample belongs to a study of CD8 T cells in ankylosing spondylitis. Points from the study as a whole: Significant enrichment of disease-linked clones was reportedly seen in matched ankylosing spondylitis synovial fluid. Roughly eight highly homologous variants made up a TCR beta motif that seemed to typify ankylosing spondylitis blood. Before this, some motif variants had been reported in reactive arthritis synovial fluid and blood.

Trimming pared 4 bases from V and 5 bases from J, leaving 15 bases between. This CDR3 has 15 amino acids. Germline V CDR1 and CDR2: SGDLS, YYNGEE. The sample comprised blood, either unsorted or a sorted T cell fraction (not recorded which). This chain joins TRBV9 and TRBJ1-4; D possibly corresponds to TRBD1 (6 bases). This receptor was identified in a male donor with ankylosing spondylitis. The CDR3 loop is CASSPQDRRNEKLFF. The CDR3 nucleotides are TGTGCCAGCAGCCCACAAGACAGGCGAAATGAAAAACTGTTTTTT.